This T cell receptor beta chain was recovered during a study of molecular identifiers for immune sequencing clone quantification. Study details: RNA from roughly 20,000 or 100,000 naive CD8 cells was split five ways in replicates, with four sequenced. Broader study findings: Clones above 20 RNA copies contained over 98% of effector molecules but under 1% of naive ones.

Trimming took 1 base from V and 2 from J; bases not matched to a gene: 4. The CDR3 is 16 amino acids. The germline gives CDR1 SGHVS, CDR2 FNYEAQ. Concerning this clonotype: The antigen remains unidentified.

Previously described methods with listed TCR primers produced the bulk TCR libraries. Via MiXCR, TCRdb re-called the PCR reads, giving one row per CDR3 protein. The sample includes hundreds of thousands of distinct CDR3 sequences, 25% of them seen just once. When naive CD8 T cells were sorted, they were gated as CD8+CD4-CCR7+CD45RA+. This chain joins TRBV7-6 and TRBJ2-7; 11 nucleotides align to TRBD2. The material sequenced was naive CD8+ T cells from blood, with Jurkat cell RNA spiked in. The subset is: FACS-sorted CD8+CD4-CCR7+CD45RA+ naive T cells. The receptor's source is a human donor in good health. Some libraries in this study had Jurkat cell RNA spiked in. Here the CDR3 DNA reads TGTGCCAGCAGCTTAGAACTAGCGGGGGCTACCTACGAGCAGTACTTC. Encoded protein: CASSLELAGATYEQYF.